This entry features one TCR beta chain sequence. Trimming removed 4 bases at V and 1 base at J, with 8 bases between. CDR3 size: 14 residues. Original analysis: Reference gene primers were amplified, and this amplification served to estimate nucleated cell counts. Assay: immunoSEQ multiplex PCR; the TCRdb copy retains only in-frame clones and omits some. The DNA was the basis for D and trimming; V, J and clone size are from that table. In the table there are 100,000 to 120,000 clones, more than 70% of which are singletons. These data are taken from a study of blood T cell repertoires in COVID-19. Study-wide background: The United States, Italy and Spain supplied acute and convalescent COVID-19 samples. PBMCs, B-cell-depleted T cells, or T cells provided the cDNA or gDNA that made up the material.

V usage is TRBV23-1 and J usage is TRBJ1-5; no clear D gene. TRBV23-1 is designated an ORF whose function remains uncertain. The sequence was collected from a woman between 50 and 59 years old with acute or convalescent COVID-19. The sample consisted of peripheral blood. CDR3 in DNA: TGCGCCAGCAGTCTTGAGGGAAGCAATCAGCCCCAGCATTTT. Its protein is CASSLEGSNQPQHF.